A single sample is the source of the 13 T cell receptor beta chains below, sequenced in a study of human T cells and chemical hapten exposure. Time point noted: pre-sensitization, week 0. Treatment in this sample: therapeutic diphenylcyclopropenone sensitization with weekly scalp DPC. A single record per CDR3 protein comes from TCRdb applying MiXCR to the RACE reads. Of some 360,000 distinct CDR3 sequences in the sample, 4.5% to 5.5% were seen once. The sample in question was whole blood, obtained in connection with sensitization to the hapten diphenylcyclopropenone (DPC). Every receptor here comes from a woman in her forties or fifties with alopecia areata. Some clones in this sample may be carry-over from other donors' samples.

This clonotype was counted only a few times. The chain joins TRBV27 to TRBJ1-5; D not resolved. Per the germline V gene, CDR1 is MNHEY and CDR2 is SMNVEV (reference sequence). Trimming took 6 bases from V and 5 from J, leaving 14 bases between them. The CDR3 runs 14 residues. For the CDR3, the DNA is TGTGCCAGCAGCCACTCGATCGGTGATCAGCCCCAGCATTTT. This sequence encodes CASSHSIGDQPQHF.

In this sample, this clonotype turned up a few times. The chain links TRBV6-5 to TRBJ2-7; D is possibly TRBD1 (5 bases). The CDR3 covers 15 residues. The germline CDR1 and CDR2 sequences are MNHEY and SVGAGI. Trimming removed 2 bases at V and 1 base at J, with 12 bases between. CDR3 DNA sequence: TGTGCCAGCAGTTACCTGAGGACACCTTCCTACGAGCAGTACTTC. Translating it yields CASSYLRTPSYEQYF.

This clonotype came up a few times. This chain joins TRBV4-2 and TRBJ2-3, with 7 positions matching TRBD2. CDR3 length: 17 residues. V shed 2 bases, J shed 2 bases, and the junction held 10 bases outside the gene matches. The germline V gene encodes CDR1 LGHNA and CDR2 YNFKEQ. CDR3 coding DNA: TGTGCCAGCAGCCAAAACGTCGGTGGGGGGGTCACAGATACGCAGTATTTT. Translated: CASSQNVGGGVTDTQYF.

In its sample, this clonotype was seen a few times. This chain connects TRBV6-1 to TRBJ1-2; maybe TRBD1 (6 bases). Trimming took 3 bases from V and 4 from J, leaving 12 bases between them. CDR1 is MNHNS and CDR2 is SASEGT in the germline V gene. CDR3 length: 14 residues. The CDR3 DNA follows: TGTGCCAGCAGTGAGAATCAGGGGCTCTATGGCTACACCTTC. It specifies CASSENQGLYGYTF.

In its sample, this clonotype was seen a few times. This chain connects TRBV6-2 or TRBV6-3 to TRBJ1-4; D is unclear. Germline V gene data show CDR1 as MNHEY and CDR2 as SVGEGT. The V end lost 4 bases, the J end lost 8 bases, and 8 bases lay between the germline ends. CDR3 length equals 12 residues. CDR3 nucleotides: TGTGCCAGCAGTTGGAATGTCGAAAAACTGTTTTTT. Its translation: CASSWNVEKLFF.

Many counts were recorded for this clonotype. The chain employs TRBV7-8 and TRBJ2-2, with a tentative D call TRBD2 (5 bases). This CDR3 region has 12 residues. The V gene's germline CDR1 is SGHVS and CDR2 FQNEAQ. The V end was cut by 6 bases, the J end by 6 bases, with 8 bases between. The CDR3 spells CASRLGPGELFF. The CDR3 nucleotides read TGTGCCAGCAGACTAGGGCCCGGGGAGCTGTTTTTT. Complete variable domain (other parts from reference TRBV7-8 and TRBJ2-2): GAGVSQSPRYKVAKRGQDVALRCDPISGHVSLFWYQQALGQGPEFLTYFQNEAQLDKSGLPSDRFFAERPEGSVSTLKIQRTQQEDSAVYLCASRLGPGELFFGEGSRLTVL.

This clonotype was found many times. This rearrangement joins TRBV28 to TRBJ2-7, with TRBD1 matching over 8 bases. V shed 5 bases, J shed 0 bases, and the junction held 6 bases outside the gene matches. The CDR3 sequence is 15 residues long. CDR1 is MDHEN, CDR2 SYDVKM, per germline. CDR3 in amino acids: CASSLQGGSSYEQYF. CDR3 DNA: TGTGCCAGCAGTCTACAGGGGGGCAGCTCCTACGAGCAGTACTTC.

This clonotype was picked up many times. The J gene is TRBJ2-6, the V gene TRBV3-1, with unresolved D. CDR3 length: 15 residues. The V and J ends lost 4 bases and 4 bases respectively, with 11 bases between them. Germline CDR1 is LGHDT and CDR2 is YNNKEL (reference sequence). The CDR3, as DNA: TGTGCCAGCAGCCTCCCGTTCTCGGGGGCCAACGTCCTGACTTTC. This encodes CASSLPFSGANVLTF.

This clonotype turned up a few times. The chain is built from TRBV5-1 and TRBJ2-7; 9 bases align to TRBD1. Germline V gene sequence: CDR1 SGHRS, CDR2 YFSETQ. This CDR3 spans 16 amino acids. With 4 bases clipped from V and 2 bases from J, the junction kept 10 bases outside the gene matches. CDR3 residues: CASSPPTGGLTYEQYF. CDR3 nucleotide sequence: TGCGCCAGCAGCCCGCCGACAGGGGGTTTAACCTACGAGCAGTACTTC.

This clonotype showed up just a few times. V and J are TRBV7-9 and TRBJ1-5, with D perhaps TRBD1 (5 bases). CDR1 SEHNR and CDR2 FQNEAQ come from the germline V gene (reference sequence). The CDR3 runs to 13 residues. Written as DNA, the CDR3 is TGTGCAGGCTCGGGCAGGGAGGATCAGCCCCAGCATTTT. This translates into CAGSGREDQPQHF. The variable domain in full, completed from reference TRBV7-9 and TRBJ1-5, reads DTGVSQNPRHKITKRGQNVTFRCDPISEHNRLYWYRQTLGQGPEFLTYFQNEAQLEKSRLLSDRFSAERPKGSFSTLEIQRTEQGDSAMYLCAGSGREDQPQHFGDGTRLSIL.

This clonotype was seen a handful of times. This sequence joins TRBV28 and TRBJ1-4; TRBD1 aligns across 8 bases. The CDR3 is 16 residues long. V shed 5 bases, J shed 7 bases, and the junction held 12 bases outside the gene matches. The germline V gene has CDR1 MDHEN and CDR2 SYDVKM. The CDR3 is CASSPWTGRTIEKLFF. CDR3 coding DNA: TGTGCCAGCAGTCCCTGGACAGGGCGTACCATTGAAAAACTGTTTTTT.

This clonotype has just a few counts. V usage is TRBV20-1 and J usage is TRBJ2-1; 7 bases fit TRBD1. The germline V gene has CDR1 DFQATT and CDR2 SNEGSKA (reference sequence). The CDR3 has 13 residues. The J segment lost 9 bases and the V segment lost 6 bases, leaving 11 bases of the junction unmatched. CDR3 amino acids: CSASGQKISEQFF. In nucleotides, the CDR3 is TGCAGTGCATCGGGACAGAAAATTTCTGAGCAGTTCTTC.

The chain combines TRBV12-3 or TRBV12-4 with TRBJ1-5, with D perhaps TRBD1 (6 bases). Between the trimmed V and J ends, which lost 6 bases and 4 bases, there was a span of 19 bases. The CDR3 is 16 residues long. The CDR3 sequence is CASSLFQGIGNQPQHF. The CDR3 DNA is TGTGCCAGCAGCCTTTTCCAGGGGATCGGGAATCAGCCCCAGCATTTT.